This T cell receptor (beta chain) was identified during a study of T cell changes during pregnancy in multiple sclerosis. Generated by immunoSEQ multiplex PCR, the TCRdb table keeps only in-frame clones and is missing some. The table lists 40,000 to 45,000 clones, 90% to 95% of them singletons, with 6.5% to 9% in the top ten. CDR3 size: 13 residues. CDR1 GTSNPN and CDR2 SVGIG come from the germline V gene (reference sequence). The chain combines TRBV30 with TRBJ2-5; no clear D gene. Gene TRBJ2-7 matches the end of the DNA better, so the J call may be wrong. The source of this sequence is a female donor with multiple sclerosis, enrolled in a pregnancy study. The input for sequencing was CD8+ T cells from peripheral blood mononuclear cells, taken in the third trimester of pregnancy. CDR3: CAWSVGSSYEQYF. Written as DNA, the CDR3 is TGTGCCTGGAGTGTGGGCAGCTCCTACGAGCAGTACTTC.